One sample yielded the 20 T cell receptor beta chains listed below, sequenced in a study of cytomegalovirus exposure and HLA in healthy donors. PCR used 60 Vbeta primers and 13 Jbeta primers. Only in-frame clones appear in the TCRdb table, and some are missing; sequencing was by immunoSEQ multiplex PCR. This sample has under 200,000 clones, with 75% to 85% found just once. Sequenced: PBMCs. The source of these receptors is a man aged 45-65 years in good health and CMV-seropositive.

The chain is built from TRBV5-1 and TRBJ2-2; TRBD2 aligns across 9 bases. The CDR3 loop spans 15 amino acids. Germline CDR1 reads SGHRS; CDR2 reads YFSETQ. Trimming cost V 0 bases and J 5 bases; bases outside gene matches: 2. Here the CDR3 reads CASSLGTSVTGELFF. The CDR3 DNA follows: TGCGCCAGCAGCTTGGGGACTAGCGTTACCGGGGAGCTGTTTTTT.

This clone was detected only once. J is TRBJ1-6 and V is TRBV27, with D uncertain. V was shortened by 2 bases and J by 13 bases, with 6 bases between the two germline ends. The germline CDR1 and CDR2 sequences are MNHEY and SMNVEV (reference sequence). There are 11 residues in the CDR3. The CDR3 DNA reads as TGTGCCAGCAGTTTAGGAGCGCCCCTCCACTTT. This encodes CASSLGAPLHF.

The chain combines TRBV2 with TRBJ2-3, with 10 nucleotides matching TRBD2. There are 15 residues in the CDR3. Germline trimming cut 6 bases from V and 4 bases from J; bases unmatched to any gene: 7. The germline gives CDR1 SNHLY, CDR2 FYNNEI. The CDR3 nucleotides are TGTGCCAGCAGCGACGGGACTAGCGAGGCAGATACGCAGTATTTT. Encoded protein: CASSDGTSEADTQYF.

In DNA form, the CDR3 reads TGTGCCAGCAGCGTCCTGGCGCGGGGGATGGACGAAAAACTGTTTTTT. Its protein is CASSVLARGMDEKLFF. The rearrangement joins TRBV5-4 to TRBJ1-4; tentatively, D is TRBD1 (5 bases). The CDR3 sequence is 16 residues long. Deletions cut 4 bases from V and 8 bases from J, with 21 bases between. CDR1 is SGHNT, CDR2 YYREEE, per germline (reference sequence). The full variable domain, completed using reference TRBV5-4 and TRBJ1-4, is ETGVTQSPTHLIKTRGQQVTLRCSSQSGHNTVSWYQQALGQGPQFIFQYYREEENGRGNFPPRFSGLQFPNYSSELNVNALELDDSALYLCASSVLARGMDEKLFFGSGTQLSVL.

In regard to this clone: This sample also contains other DNA sequences that code for the same CDR3. CDR3 bases: TGCAGCGTTGCTAACCCGGGGGACTATGGCTACACCTTC. Its translation: CSVANPGDYGYTF. V and J are TRBV29-1 and TRBJ1-2; weak D call: TRBD1 (5 bases). V lost 4 bases, J lost 3 bases, and 12 bases lay in between. Per the germline V gene, CDR1 is SQVTM and CDR2 is ANQGSEA. The CDR3 runs 13 residues.

The chain recombines TRBV27 with TRBJ1-1, with 8 bases fitting TRBD1. CDR1 is MNHEY and CDR2 is SMNVEV in the germline V gene (reference sequence). Losses at the gene ends were 3 bases for V and 5 bases for J; bases not matched to a gene: 8. The CDR3 spans 15 residues. CDR3 in amino acids: CASSLSTGGRTEAFF. The CDR3 DNA is TGTGCCAGCAGTTTGTCAACAGGGGGTAGAACTGAAGCTTTCTTT.

This rearrangement joins TRBV19 to TRBJ1-1; D gene unclear. V lost 3 bases, J lost 0 bases, and 8 bases lay in between. This CDR3 contains 14 residues. The germline gives CDR1 LNHDA, CDR2 SQIVND (reference sequence). The CDR3 is CASSIGNMNTEAFF. The CDR3 DNA sequence: TGTGCCAGTAGTATTGGTAACATGAACACTGAAGCTTTCTTT.

The genes are TRBV19 and TRBJ1-1; perhaps TRBD1 as D (6 bases). CDR3 length: 14 residues. CDR1 and CDR2 from the germline V gene are LNHDA and SQIVND (reference sequence). Trimming pared 5 bases from V and 6 bases from J, leaving 16 bases between. CDR3 sequence (DNA): TGTGCCAGTAGTGCCCGACAGGCTACAGCTGAAGCTTTCTTT. Its translation: CASSARQATAEAFF.

The chain combines TRBV7-2 with TRBJ2-1, with 13 nucleotides matching TRBD2. Germline V gives CDR1 SGHTA, CDR2 FQGNSA. The CDR3 totals 16 residues. V was pared by 1 base and J by 8 bases, with 5 bases of the junction left unmatched. CDR3 sequence (DNA): TGTGCCAGCAGCTTAGGACTAGCGGGGGGAACTCATGAGCAGTTCTTC. The encoded protein is CASSLGLAGGTHEQFF.

CDR3 residues: CASSLVSRQRNTIYF. The CDR3 nucleotides are TGTGCCAGCAGTTTAGTTAGCCGTCAACGAAACACCATATATTTT. The V and J genes are TRBV27 and TRBJ1-3; D is unresolved. V was clipped by 2 bases and J by 5 bases, with 13 bases between them. The germline V gene encodes CDR1 MNHEY and CDR2 SMNVEV (reference sequence). This CDR3 spans 15 amino acids.

The V gene is TRBV19, the J gene TRBJ2-1; D is unclear. The CDR3 spans 14 residues. Germline-derived CDR1 and CDR2 are LNHDA and SQIVND (reference sequence). V gave up 5 bases and J gave up 6 bases, with 14 bases separating them. CDR3 sequence reads: CASSAAMGSNEQFF. As DNA, the CDR3 is TGTGCCAGTAGTGCTGCGATGGGCAGCAATGAGCAGTTCTTC.

This clone has just a few counts. This sequence joins TRBV29-1 and TRBJ2-2, with a weak D call TRBD2 (5 bases). Germline V CDR1 and CDR2: SQVTM, ANQGSEA. Trimming took 3 bases from V and 4 from J, leaving 9 bases between them. There are 13 residues in the CDR3. The CDR3 DNA is TGCAGCGTTGATCAGCGGAGCACCGGGGAGCTGTTTTTT. It is translated as CSVDQRSTGELFF.

The gene calls are TRBV6-6 and TRBJ2-2; tentatively, D is TRBD2 (5 bases). CDR1 and CDR2 from the germline V gene are MNHNY and SVGAGI (reference sequence). This CDR3 has 16 amino acids. V was trimmed by 6 bases and J by 0 bases, leaving 14 bases between them. The CDR3 nucleotides are TGTGCCAGCAGCTATCCAGAGGGCGCGAACACCGGGGAGCTGTTTTTT. Translation gives CASSYPEGANTGELFF.

The gene calls are TRBV7-9 and TRBJ2-2; D is unclear. V lost 0 bases, J lost 4 bases, and 12 bases lay in between. CDR3 length: 16 amino acids. Looked up from germline, CDR1 is SEHNR and CDR2 is FQNEAQ (reference sequence). The CDR3 DNA is TGTGCCAGCAGCTTAGCGCATCCAGGCCCCACCGGGGAGCTGTTTTTT. Protein product: CASSLAHPGPTGELFF.

Only a few counts were recorded for this clone. The chain uses TRBV4-1 and TRBJ2-2, with no clear D. Germline values: CDR1 MGHRA, CDR2 YSYEKL. The CDR3 length is 16 residues. With 1 base removed from V and 6 bases from J, the gap between germline ends came to 15 bases. CDR3 coding DNA: TGCGCCAGCAGCCAAGGGGTGGCTAGTGGTTCCGGGGAGCTGTTTTTT. It specifies CASSQGVASGSGELFF.

J is TRBJ2-1 and V is TRBV13; 10 bases fit TRBD2. The V segment lost 2 bases and the J segment 8 bases; nucleotides outside the gene matches: 6. The germline gives CDR1 PRHDT, CDR2 FYEKMQ (reference sequence). The CDR3 contains 15 residues. The CDR3 protein is CASSLLAGAVDEQFF. The DNA of the CDR3 is TGTGCCAGCAGCTTACTAGCGGGAGCGGTCGATGAGCAGTTCTTC.

The chain couples TRBV2 to TRBJ1-1, with D tentatively TRBD1 (5 bases). CDR1 and CDR2 from the germline V gene are SNHLY and FYNNEI. Trimming removed 6 bases at V and 6 bases at J, with 20 bases between. The CDR3 length is 15 residues. CDR3 amino acids: CASSENFHRKPEAFF. The CDR3 DNA is TGTGCCAGCAGCGAAAATTTCCACAGGAAGCCTGAAGCTTTCTTT.

The chain carries TRBV27 and TRBJ1-4, with a possible D match to TRBD1 (6 bases). The CDR3 runs to 15 residues. Germline CDR1 and CDR2: MNHEY and SMNVEV (reference sequence). Deletions cut 0 bases from V and 5 bases from J, with 10 bases between. The DNA for the CDR3 is TGTGCCAGCAGTTTATCTTCAGGGGTCAATGAAAAACTGTTTTTT. Its protein product is CASSLSSGVNEKLFF.

This rearrangement joins TRBV29-1 to TRBJ2-6; 8 bases fit TRBD2. J lost 0 bases, V lost 4 bases, and 5 bases had no gene match. Germline CDR1 and CDR2: SQVTM and ANQGSEA. The CDR3 extends over 16 amino acids. The CDR3 DNA reads as TGCAGCGTTGGGCTAGCGGGTGTCTCTGGGGCCAACGTCCTGACTTTC. As protein: CSVGLAGVSGANVLTF.

V and J are TRBV6-5 and TRBJ2-5; 7 nucleotides align to TRBD1. V gave up 2 bases and J gave up 3 bases; unmatched junction bases: 6. The germline V gene has CDR1 MNHEY and CDR2 SVGAGI. The CDR3 totals 15 residues. The CDR3 reads CASSYTRTGKETQYF. The CDR3 coding sequence is TGTGCCAGCAGTTACACCCGGACAGGCAAAGAGACCCAGTACTTC.